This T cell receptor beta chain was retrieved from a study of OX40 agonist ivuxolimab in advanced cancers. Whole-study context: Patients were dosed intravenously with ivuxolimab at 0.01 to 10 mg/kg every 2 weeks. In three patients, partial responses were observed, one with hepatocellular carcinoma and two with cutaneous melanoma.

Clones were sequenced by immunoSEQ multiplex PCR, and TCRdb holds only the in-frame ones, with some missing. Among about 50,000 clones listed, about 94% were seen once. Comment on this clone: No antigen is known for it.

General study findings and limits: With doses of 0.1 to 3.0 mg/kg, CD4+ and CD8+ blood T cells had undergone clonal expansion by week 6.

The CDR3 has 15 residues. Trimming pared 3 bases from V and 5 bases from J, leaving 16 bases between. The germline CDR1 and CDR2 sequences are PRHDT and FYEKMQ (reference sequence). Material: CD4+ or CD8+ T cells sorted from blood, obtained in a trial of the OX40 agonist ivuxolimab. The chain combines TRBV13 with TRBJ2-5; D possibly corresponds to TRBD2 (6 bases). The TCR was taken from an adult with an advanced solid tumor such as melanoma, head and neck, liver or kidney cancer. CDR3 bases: TGTGCCAGCAGCTTGGGGGGATCAGGGATGGAGACCCAGTACTTC. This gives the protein CASSLGGSGMETQYF.